These 22 T cell receptor beta chains were sequenced from one sample in a study of T-cell memory formation after mild COVID-19. TCRdb recomputed calls from the 5' RACE reads with MiXCR, one row per CDR3 protein. The sample consists of about 350,000 distinct CDR3 sequences, approximately 13% of them appearing once. Sequenced sample: PBMCs or a T cell subset sorted from them (not recorded which). These receptor sequences come from a man between 18 and 35 years old who had mild COVID-19 (a few samples of this study predate the infection). Cell type and time point are not known.

In its sample, this clonotype was seen a few times. J is TRBJ2-3 and V is TRBV2; 11 nucleotides match TRBD2. Per the germline V gene, CDR1 is SNHLY and CDR2 is FYNNEI. The V and J ends lost 7 bases and 2 bases, in that order; junction bases with no gene match: 5. The CDR3 has 15 amino acids. The CDR3 DNA reads as TGTGCCAGCATAGAACTAGCGGGGGCCACAGATACGCAGTATTTT. It translates to CASIELAGATDTQYF. The full variable domain, with the rest looked up from reference TRBV2 and TRBJ2-3, is EPEVTQTPSHQVTQMGQEVILRCVPISNHLYFYWYRQILGQKVEFLVSFYNNEISEKSEIFDDQFSVERPDGSNFTLKIRSTKLEDSAMYFCASIELAGATDTQYFGPGTRLTVL.

V is TRBV6-2 or TRBV6-3 and J is TRBJ1-2, with D perhaps TRBD1 (5 bases). The germline V and J ends were trimmed by 7 bases and 0 bases, with 9 bases remaining between them. Per the germline V gene, CDR1 is MNHEY and CDR2 is SVGEGT. The CDR3 length is 13 residues. The CDR3 reads CASIQGSNYGYTF. The CDR3, as DNA: TGTGCCAGCATTCAGGGATCTAACTATGGCTACACCTTC.

This clonotype was seen a few times. V and J are TRBV5-1 and TRBJ2-3, with TRBD2 matching 11 bases. Losses at the gene ends were 1 base for V and 0 bases for J; bases not matched to a gene: 10. Per germline, CDR1 SGHRS and CDR2 YFSETQ. The CDR3 contains 19 residues. CDR3 in DNA: TGCGCCAGCAGCTTGAACCCTGGGACTAGCGGACCTAGCACAGATACGCAGTATTTT. Protein sequence: CASSLNPGTSGPSTDTQYF.

This clonotype turned up a few times. The chain employs TRBV29-1 and TRBJ2-1, with TRBD1 matching over 7 bases. V dropped 6 bases and J dropped 10; count of bases not matched to a gene: 15. Per the germline V gene, CDR1 is SQVTM and CDR2 is ANQGSEA. This CDR3 has 14 amino acids. For the CDR3, the DNA is TGCAGCGTGGACGGGACAGACCAGGCAGGGGAGCAGTTCTTC. It codes for CSVDGTDQAGEQFF.

The rearrangement joins TRBV27 to TRBJ1-6, with unresolved D. V was shortened by 3 bases and J by 8 bases, with 8 bases between the two germline ends. This CDR3 region has 13 residues. Germline V lookup: CDR1 MNHEY, CDR2 SMNVEV (reference sequence). The CDR3: CASSLRVHSPLHF. The DNA for the CDR3 is TGTGCCAGCAGTTTGCGGGTGCATTCACCCCTCCACTTT.

The chain is built from TRBV7-8 and TRBJ2-1, with 7 bases identical to TRBD1. Trimming at V came to 4 bases and at J to 7 bases, leaving 13 bases not matched to a gene. There are 16 residues in the CDR3. Germline V gene sequence: CDR1 SGHVS, CDR2 FQNEAQ. In DNA form, the CDR3 reads TGTGCCAGCAGCTCGTATGGGGACAGCATTTTGAATGAGCAGTTCTTC. Amino acids: CASSSYGDSILNEQFF.

The genes are TRBV5-1 and TRBJ2-5, with 7 nucleotides matching TRBD1. Germline-derived CDR1 and CDR2 are SGHRS and YFSETQ. V lost 2 bases to trimming and J lost 2 bases; unmatched junction nucleotides: 6. There are 15 residues in the CDR3. DNA for the CDR3: TGCGCCAGCAGCTTCTTACAGGGGATGCAAGAGACCCAGTACTTC. Amino acids: CASSFLQGMQETQYF.

This clonotype was observed a handful of times. V gene TRBV6-6 combines with J gene TRBJ2-3; D is unresolved. Germline CDR1 and CDR2: MNHNY and SVGAGI (reference sequence). V was pared by 2 bases and J by 3 bases, with 12 bases between. CDR3 size: 15 residues. CDR3 region: CASSYEWGSTDTQYF. CDR3 sequence (DNA): TGTGCCAGCAGTTACGAGTGGGGATCGACAGATACGCAGTATTTT.

The chain recombines TRBV4-1 with TRBJ2-7, with a weak D call TRBD2 (6 bases). Trimming removed 0 bases from V and 6 bases from J, with 15 bases in between. The CDR3 covers 15 residues. Germline loops: CDR1 MGHRA, CDR2 YSYEKL. The DNA of the CDR3 is TGCGCCAGCAGCCAAGATCTGGGCGTCGGGGGCGAGCAGTACTTC. Its protein product is CASSQDLGVGGEQYF.

The rearrangement links TRBV5-4 to TRBJ2-7; D might be TRBD1 (5 bases). Germline V gives CDR1 SGHNT, CDR2 YYREEE (reference sequence). This CDR3 contains 14 residues. Trimming cost V 4 bases and J 2 bases, with 13 bases left between them. CDR3 DNA: TGTGCCAGCAGCCAGCGACAGTCCCCCTACGAGCAGTACTTC. Amino acid sequence: CASSQRQSPYEQYF.

Only a few counts were recorded for this clonotype. The chain carries TRBV29-1 and TRBJ2-2; the D is unclear. The V and J ends lost 5 bases and 3 bases respectively, with 7 bases between them. CDR3 size: 12 residues. Germline V CDR1 and CDR2: SQVTM, ANQGSEA. The CDR3 bases are TGCAGCGTTCCCACCTACACCGGGGAGCTGTTTTTT. Amino acid sequence: CSVPTYTGELFF.

This sequence joins TRBV7-3 and TRBJ2-1, with 10 bases that match TRBD2. CDR1 SGHTA and CDR2 FQGTGA come from the germline V gene. The V gene end was trimmed by 5 bases and the J gene end by 0 bases; junction bases not matched to a gene: 13. The CDR3 runs 19 residues. CDR3 bases: TGTGCCAGCAGCCTTATTAGCGGGGGGTCCAGGAGCTCCTACAATGAGCAGTTCTTC. It specifies CASSLISGGSRSSYNEQFF.

This clonotype was picked up a small number of times. V gene TRBV7-2 combines with J gene TRBJ2-1, with 11 bases fitting TRBD2. V shed 6 bases, J shed 8 bases, and the junction held 12 bases outside the gene matches. This CDR3 region has 16 residues. CDR1 SGHTA and CDR2 FQGNSA come from the germline V gene. CDR3 sequence (DNA): TGTGCCAGCAGATTAAGGGATAGCGGGGGGGCCCATGAGCAGTTCTTC. Encoded protein: CASRLRDSGGAHEQFF. Based on the CDR3 plus reference TRBV7-2 and TRBJ2-1, the full variable domain is GAGVSQSPSNKVTEKGKDVELRCDPISGHTALYWYRQSLGQGLEFLIYFQGNSAPDKSGLPSDRFSAERTGGSVSTLTIQRTQQEDSAVYLCASRLRDSGGAHEQFFGPGTRLTVL.

The chain has TRBV20-1 and TRBJ2-1; D is perhaps TRBD1 or TRBD2 (5 bases each). The V and J ends lost 4 bases and 6 bases respectively, with 16 bases between them. CDR3 length equals 14 residues. Per germline, CDR1 DFQATT and CDR2 SNEGSKA (reference sequence). CDR3 DNA: TGCAGTGCTACGGGGCAGTCCCCCCCCAATGAGCAGTTCTTC. The encoded protein is CSATGQSPPNEQFF.

The CDR3 protein is CASSQDTGSTDTQYF. CDR3 coding DNA: TGTGCCAGCAGCCAAGATACGGGGAGTACAGATACGCAGTATTTT. V and J are TRBV4-2 and TRBJ2-3, with D possibly matching TRBD2 (5 bases). With 0 bases removed from V and 3 bases from J, the gap between germline ends came to 10 bases. Germline CDR1 is LGHNA and CDR2 is YNFKEQ. The CDR3 length is 15 residues.

This chain connects TRBV7-9 to TRBJ1-4, with no clear D. Germline V gene lookup returns CDR1 SEHNR and CDR2 FQNEAQ (reference sequence). This CDR3 region has 15 residues. Trimming stripped 4 bases from V and 5 bases from J, with 14 bases between. The CDR3 spells CASSYKGRLNEKLFF. The CDR3 DNA is TGTGCCAGCAGCTACAAGGGAAGGTTGAATGAAAAACTGTTTTTT.

The V and J genes are TRBV19 and TRBJ1-4, with D perhaps TRBD1 (5 bases). This CDR3 is 14 amino acids long. Germline V gene sequence: CDR1 LNHDA, CDR2 SQIVND (reference sequence). Trimming shortened V by 10 bases and J by 7 bases, and 19 bases separated the two germline ends. The CDR3 is CATTGRIRSEKLFF. The CDR3 DNA is TGTGCCACTACGGGACGGATACGGAGTGAAAAACTGTTTTTT.

This clonotype was counted a few times. The chain recombines TRBV5-1 with TRBJ1-2; 7 bases agree with TRBD1. CDR3 length: 15 amino acids. Germline V gene lookup returns CDR1 SGHRS and CDR2 YFSETQ. V gave up 4 bases and J gave up 4 bases; unmatched junction bases: 10. The DNA for the CDR3 is TGCGCCAGCAGCGTGACAGGGTTGAAGAGCTATGGCTACACCTTC. Protein sequence: CASSVTGLKSYGYTF.

This clonotype was observed a handful of times. This chain connects TRBV9 to TRBJ1-5, with D unresolved. Trimming removed 0 bases from V and 5 bases from J, with 6 bases in between. The germline CDR1 and CDR2 sequences are SGDLS and YYNGEE. This CDR3 has 13 residues. For the CDR3, the DNA is TGTGCCAGCAGCGTAGGGTGGGATCAGCCCCAGCATTTT. Its protein product is CASSVGWDQPQHF.

This clonotype was observed many times. V gene TRBV24-1 combines with J gene TRBJ2-3, with D tentatively TRBD2 (7 bases). The germline V and J ends were trimmed by 4 bases and 3 bases, with 16 bases remaining between them. The CDR3 covers 16 residues. CDR1 and CDR2 from the germline V gene are KGHDR and SFDVKD. The CDR3 loop is CATSESGGRRTDTQYF. The CDR3 DNA sequence: TGTGCCACCAGTGAGTCGGGGGGCAGAAGGACAGATACGCAGTATTTT.

This clonotype showed up many times. The V and J genes are TRBV4-3 and TRBJ2-3; TRBD2 matches 9 bases. The germline V gene has CDR1 LGHNA and CDR2 YSLEER. CDR3 length: 17 amino acids. V was clipped by 4 bases and J by 0 bases; unmatched bases: 8. The CDR3 protein is CASSPQVAGDSTDTQYF. DNA of the CDR3: TGCGCCAGCAGCCCTCAGGTAGCGGGGGATAGCACAGATACGCAGTATTTT.

This clonotype was counted a few times. CDR3 amino acids: CAIPKPRITDGYTF. The CDR3 DNA is TGTGCCATCCCCAAACCCCGAATAACAGATGGCTACACCTTC. V gene TRBV12-3 or TRBV12-4 combines with J gene TRBJ1-2; no firm D call. The CDR3 has 14 amino acids. V was pared by 10 bases and J by 6 bases, with 21 bases between.